This T cell receptor beta chain was identified in a study of post-analysis software for immune sequencing data. Study overall: The patients showed relapsing-remitting, secondary progressive and progressive-relapsing multiple sclerosis courses. Whole-study findings and limits: In patients, five TRBV segments were more frequent than in controls, with TRBV5-6, TRBV5-1 and TRBV20-1 among them. F-measure co-clustering was strong for batch-matched samples. Comparison with controls showed significantly lower normalized Chao1 diversity in multiple sclerosis patients.

TCR beta cDNA libraries had unique molecular identifiers. Roughly 0.5 million cDNA molecules were obtained from roughly 1 to 10 million T cells. TCRdb re-analysed the PCR reads in MiXCR, keeping a single row per CDR3 protein. The data contain some 260,000 distinct CDR3 sequences, 36% of them singletons. This clonotype occurred many times. Its antigen is unknown. CDR1 and CDR2 from the germline V gene are WSHSY and SAAADI. V lost 3 bases, J lost 4 bases, and 9 bases lay in between. The CDR3 consists of 13 residues. This chain connects TRBV10-2 to TRBJ2-5; D might be TRBD1 (5 bases). This receptor was identified in a girl between 10 and 17 years old with multiple sclerosis. Material: blood. CDR3 sequence (DNA): TGCGCCAGCAGTGACAGGGCCGGAGAGACCCAGTACTTC. Its protein product is CASSDRAGETQYF.